This TCR beta chain is drawn from a study of cytomegalovirus exposure and HLA in healthy donors. Study-level findings and limits: A later analysis by the authors found several of the most significant clusters apparently linked to common viral pathogens.

On this clone itself: The antigen is not known. One junction end does not reproduce the germline sequence, and a read error may be involved.

In germline, CDR1 is SEHNR, CDR2 FQNEAQ (reference sequence). The length of the CDR3 is 12 residues. 13 Jbeta primers and 60 Vbeta primers were used for the PCR. Measured with immunoSEQ multiplex PCR; TCRdb has only the in-frame clones, and not every one. Of approximately 85,000 clones in the sample, approximately 80% were seen once. The genes are TRBV7-9 and TRBJ2-7, with no clear D. Source material: PBMCs. The TCR was taken from a woman in her 50s in good health and CMV-seropositive. This chain's CDR3 is CSSSPQVDEQYF. In DNA form, the CDR3 reads TGTTCCAGCAGCCCCCAAGTAGACGAGCAGTACTTC.